What follows are 27 T cell receptor beta chains derived from one specimen sequenced in a study of CD8+ T cells in alopecia areata. The sequencing template was cDNA reverse transcribed from extracted RNA. Only in-frame clones appear in the TCRdb table, and some are missing; sequencing was by immunoSEQ multiplex PCR. The sample carries 250,000 or so clones, about two thirds recorded once. The sequenced sample was CD4+ T cells sorted from blood, obtained at week 0. These receptors came from a human donor with alopecia areata.

The chain has TRBV7-9 and TRBJ2-7, with D tentatively TRBD2 (7 bases). The CDR3 runs to 14 residues. V lost 1 base, J lost 7 bases, and 14 bases lay in between. Germline V gives CDR1 SEHNR, CDR2 FQNEAQ (reference sequence). The CDR3 protein is CASSLVAGADEQYF. CDR3 bases: TGTGCCAGCAGCTTAGTTGCGGGGGCCGATGAGCAGTACTTC. Based on the CDR3 plus reference TRBV7-9 and TRBJ2-7, the full variable domain is DTGVSQNPRHKITKRGQNVTFRCDPISEHNRLYWYRQTLGQGPEFLTYFQNEAQLEKSRLLSDRFSAERPKGSFSTLEIQRTEQGDSAMYLCASSLVAGADEQYFGPGTRLTVT.

This chain connects TRBV28 to TRBJ2-6; D is perhaps TRBD1 (5 bases). CDR1 MDHEN and CDR2 SYDVKM come from the germline V gene. The CDR3 length is 14 residues. Trimming shortened V by 7 bases and J by 2 bases, and 9 bases separated the two germline ends. CDR3 residues: CASTPGTGANVLTF. The DNA of the CDR3 is TGTGCCAGCACCCCAGGGACTGGGGCCAACGTCCTGACTTTC.

In its sample, this clone was seen once. This chain connects TRBV30 to TRBJ2-3, with D unresolved. CDR1 and CDR2 (germline): GTSNPN, SVGIG (reference sequence). The CDR3 totals 14 residues. V was shortened by 0 bases and J by 2 bases, with 9 bases between the two germline ends. In DNA, the CDR3 is TGTGCCTGGAGTGTATTTTCGGCCACAGATACGCAGTATTTT. Translation gives CAWSVFSATDTQYF.

This clone was picked up one time. J is TRBJ1-1 and V is TRBV7-2, with D unclear. The germline V gene encodes CDR1 SGHTA and CDR2 FQGNSA. V was pared by 3 bases and J by 1 base, with 6 bases between. The CDR3 contains 13 residues. CDR3 DNA sequence: TGTGCCAGCAGCTTGCGCCCGAACACTGAAGCTTTCTTT. This translates into CASSLRPNTEAFF.

The V and J genes are TRBV11-2 and TRBJ2-1; 14 positions match TRBD2. V was pared by 5 bases and J by 2 bases, with 8 bases of the junction left unmatched. The germline gives CDR1 SGHAT, CDR2 FQNNGV. This CDR3 spans 18 amino acids. Written as DNA, the CDR3 is TGTGCCAGCAGCCCACCGGGACTAGCGGGGGAAGCCTACAATGAGCAGTTCTTC. Its protein is CASSPPGLAGEAYNEQFF.

This clone showed up just once. The chain is built from TRBV29-1 and TRBJ1-1; D is unclear. Germline CDR1 SQVTM, CDR2 ANQGSEA. The CDR3 spans 13 residues. Trimming took off 5 bases at V and 3 bases at J, with 13 bases between the two ends. CDR3 sequence (DNA): TGCAGCGTTTGGAAGTTCGGGGACACTGAAGCTTTCTTT. Translation gives CSVWKFGDTEAFF.

The gene calls are TRBV30 and TRBJ2-7; tentatively, D is TRBD2 (6 bases). Germline V gives CDR1 GTSNPN, CDR2 SVGIG (reference sequence). The CDR3 loop spans 14 amino acids. Trimming took off 0 bases at V and 2 bases at J, with 11 bases between the two ends. CDR3 bases: TGTGCCTGGAGTGTTGGCGGGGTGACCTACGAGCAGTACTTC. Translating gives CAWSVGGVTYEQYF.

The J gene is TRBJ1-1, the V gene TRBV9; 7 bases agree with TRBD1. The CDR3 is 14 residues long. Germline CDR1 and CDR2: SGDLS and YYNGEE. J lost 4 bases, V lost 3 bases, and 6 bases had no gene match. CDR3 bases: TGTGCCAGCAGCGCGTTACAGGGGTTCACTGAAGCTTTCTTT. It yields the protein CASSALQGFTEAFF.

The gene calls are TRBV7-9 and TRBJ2-3, with 8 bases that match TRBD2. In germline, CDR1 is SEHNR, CDR2 FQNEAQ (reference sequence). Trimming cost V 2 bases and J 2 bases; bases outside gene matches: 12. There are 18 residues in the CDR3. The CDR3 here is CASSLRSSGGQYTDTQYF. CDR3 DNA sequence: TGTGCCAGCAGCTTAAGGTCCAGCGGGGGCCAGTACACAGATACGCAGTATTTT.

CDR3: CSVEGNRGRETQYF. The CDR3 bases are TGCAGCGTTGAAGGGAACAGGGGGCGAGAGACCCAGTACTTC. The chain uses TRBV29-1 and TRBJ2-5; 9 bases agree with TRBD1. The CDR3 has 14 amino acids. Germline values: CDR1 SQVTM, CDR2 ANQGSEA. The trim removed 1 base at V and 4 bases at J, leaving 4 bases unmatched.

This clone showed up just a few times. The rearrangement links TRBV15 to TRBJ2-7, with D hard to call. The CDR3 runs to 13 residues. Trimming took 0 bases from V and 6 from J, leaving 9 bases between them. From germline, CDR1 is LNHNV and CDR2 YYDKDF (reference sequence). CDR3 nucleotide sequence: TGTGCCACCAGCAGAGATCGTTACGGCGAGCAGTACTTC. The encoded protein is CATSRDRYGEQYF. The full variable domain, completed using reference TRBV15 and TRBJ2-7, is DAMVIQNPRYQVTQFGKPVTLSCSQTLNHNVMYWYQQKSSQAPKLLFHYYDKDFNNEADTPDNFQSRRPNTSFCFLDIRSPGLGDTAMYLCATSRDRYGEQYFGPGTRLTVT.

In the case of this clone: Other DNA sequences in this sample translate to the same CDR3. The chain employs TRBV29-1 and TRBJ2-2, with a weak D call TRBD1 (5 bases). Trimming took 4 bases from V and 3 from J, leaving 9 bases between them. Germline V gives CDR1 SQVTM, CDR2 ANQGSEA. The CDR3 spans 13 residues. The CDR3 nucleotides are TGCAGCGTTGGACAGTCCTACACCGGGGAGCTGTTTTTT. Its translation: CSVGQSYTGELFF.

This chain connects TRBV6-6 to TRBJ2-4; 10 nucleotides match TRBD1. The germline V gene encodes CDR1 MNHNY and CDR2 SVGAGI (reference sequence). J gave up 1 base and V 7 bases, and 7 bases lay outside the gene matches. This CDR3 has 16 amino acids. The CDR3 is CASTDRGQGAKNIQYF. Here the CDR3 DNA reads TGTGCCAGCACCGATAGGGGACAGGGGGCCAAAAACATTCAGTACTTC.

CDR3 nucleotide sequence: TGTGCCTCCAGTTTATTAGGGGGGGGCAATCAGCCCCAGCATTTT. Its protein product is CASSLLGGGNQPQHF. The chain has TRBV27 and TRBJ1-5, with a tentative D call TRBD1 (6 bases). This CDR3 spans 15 amino acids. Trimming stripped 11 bases from V and 2 bases from J, with 19 bases between. Germline loops: CDR1 MNHEY, CDR2 SMNVEV (reference sequence).

The genes are TRBV30 and TRBJ1-5; possible D gene TRBD1, 5 bases. Germline V lookup: CDR1 GTSNPN, CDR2 SVGIG (reference sequence). The germline V and J ends were trimmed by 0 bases and 7 bases, with 13 bases remaining between them. The CDR3 contains 14 residues. DNA of the CDR3: TGTGCCTGGAGTGTAACCGGAGGGGAACAGCCCCAGCATTTT. Translating gives CAWSVTGGEQPQHF.

V usage is TRBV10-2 and J usage is TRBJ1-1, with D unclear. The CDR3 loop spans 14 amino acids. Trimming shortened V by 7 bases and J by 4 bases, and 16 bases separated the two germline ends. The V gene's germline CDR1 is WSHSY and CDR2 SAAADI. CDR3 sequence (DNA): TGCGCCAGCACCCCGACAAGTGTGGGCACTGAAGCTTTCTTT. It yields the protein CASTPTSVGTEAFF.

The chain has TRBV29-1 and TRBJ2-5; TRBD2 agrees at 8 bases. Trimming at V came to 5 bases and at J to 1 base, leaving 3 bases not matched to a gene. The CDR3 length is 13 residues. From germline, CDR1 is SQVTM and CDR2 ANQGSEA. CDR3 DNA: TGCAGCGTTTCGGCGGGGGGCCAAGAGACCCAGTACTTC. It codes for CSVSAGGQETQYF.

This clone was seen only a few times. V and J are TRBV5-1 and TRBJ2-5; D perhaps matches TRBD1 (5 bases). V dropped 5 bases and J dropped 5 bases, with 13 bases sitting between them. The length of the CDR3 is 13 residues. Germline loops: CDR1 SGHRS, CDR2 YFSETQ. The CDR3: CASRTVTKETQYF. Here the CDR3 DNA reads TGCGCCAGCAGGACAGTAACGAAGGAGACCCAGTACTTC.

V usage is TRBV5-1 and J usage is TRBJ2-5; 9 bases fit TRBD2. The CDR3 has 15 amino acids. V was pared by 0 bases and J by 8 bases, with 8 bases of the junction left unmatched. Germline V gene data show CDR1 as SGHRS and CDR2 as YFSETQ. The CDR3 here is CASSLGLAGAQTQYF. CDR3 DNA: TGCGCCAGCAGCTTGGGATTAGCGGGGGCCCAAACCCAGTACTTC. The entire variable domain, with the rest obtained from reference TRBV5-1 and TRBJ2-5, is as follows: KAGVTQTPRYLIKTRGQQVTLSCSPISGHRSVSWYQQTPGQGLQFLFEYFSETQRNKGNFPGRFSGRQFSNSRSEMNVSTLELGDSALYLCASSLGLAGAQTQYFGPGTRLLVL.

The V gene is TRBV30, the J gene TRBJ1-2; no firm D call. The length of the CDR3 is 12 residues. V lost 1 base and J 5 bases, leaving 8 bases between the germline ends. The germline CDR1 and CDR2 sequences are GTSNPN and SVGIG (reference sequence). This CDR3 reads CAWSGWIYGYTF. The CDR3 DNA follows: TGTGCCTGGAGTGGATGGATATATGGCTACACCTTC.

This rearrangement joins TRBV30 to TRBJ1-2; the D is unclear. Looked up from germline, CDR1 is GTSNPN and CDR2 is SVGIG (reference sequence). V was pared by 1 base and J by 3 bases, with 9 bases between. The CDR3 covers 13 residues. CDR3 sequence: CAWSDTDYYGYTF. CDR3 bases: TGTGCCTGGAGTGACACAGACTACTATGGCTACACCTTC.

The genes are TRBV7-2 and TRBJ2-3, with 7 positions matching TRBD2. Germline CDR1 and CDR2: SGHTA and FQGNSA. The junction had 4 bases not matched to a gene; V was cut back by 1 base and J by 6 bases. This CDR3 region has 14 residues. Here the CDR3 DNA reads TGTGCCAGCAGCTTAGGCGGGGGAGAGGATACGCAGTATTTT. Translated, it gives CASSLGGGEDTQYF.

The V call is TRBV30, the J call TRBJ2-7, with no clear D. The ends were cut back, 4 bases at V and 2 bases at J, with 6 bases in the middle. Germline V CDR1 and CDR2: GTSNPN, SVGIG (reference sequence). The CDR3 covers 11 residues. CDR3 protein: CAWTEAYEQYF. CDR3 sequence (DNA): TGTGCCTGGACAGAAGCCTACGAGCAGTACTTC. The complete variable domain, with remaining parts taken from reference TRBV30 and TRBJ2-7, reads SQTIHQWPATLVQPVGSPLSLECTVEGTSNPNLYWYRQAAGRGLQLLFYSVGIGQISSEVPQNLSASRPQDRQFILSSKKLLLSDSGFYLCAWTEAYEQYFGPGTRLTVT.

This clone was picked up one time. V is TRBV29-1 and J is TRBJ2-3, with 8 positions matching TRBD2. J was trimmed by 8 bases and V by 6 bases; bases with no gene match: 7. The CDR3 is 12 amino acids. CDR1 SQVTM and CDR2 ANQGSEA come from the germline V gene. Written as DNA, the CDR3 is TGCAGCGTAGCCCACGGGGGGGCTACGCAGTATTTT. Encoded protein: CSVAHGGATQYF.

V gene TRBV30 combines with J gene TRBJ2-2; no clear D. This CDR3 has 13 amino acids. The V end was cut by 0 bases, the J end by 5 bases, with 7 bases between. CDR1 is GTSNPN, CDR2 SVGIG, per germline (reference sequence). CDR3: CAWSVLRTGELFF. The CDR3 coding sequence is TGTGCCTGGAGTGTACTTCGGACCGGGGAGCTGTTTTTT. The variable domain in full, with the rest retrieved from reference TRBV30 and TRBJ2-2, is SQTIHQWPATLVQPVGSPLSLECTVEGTSNPNLYWYRQAAGRGLQLLFYSVGIGQISSEVPQNLSASRPQDRQFILSSKKLLLSDSGFYLCAWSVLRTGELFFGEGSRLTVL.

This rearrangement joins TRBV7-3 to TRBJ2-7, with no clear D. The germline V gene has CDR1 SGHTA and CDR2 FQGTGA. V dropped 5 bases and J dropped 6 bases, with 11 bases sitting between them. CDR3 size: 12 residues. CDR3 in DNA: TGTGCCAGCAGCCCCCAGTCGGGCGAGCAGTACTTC. Protein product: CASSPQSGEQYF.

V is TRBV6-5 and J is TRBJ1-5, with 8 bases matching TRBD1. The J segment lost 1 base and the V segment lost 6 bases, leaving 5 bases of the junction unmatched. The CDR3 totals 15 residues. CDR1 and CDR2 from the germline V gene are MNHEY and SVGAGI. DNA for the CDR3: TGTGCCAGCAGGGTGGACAGGGTAAGCAATCAGCCCCAGCATTTT. This sequence encodes CASRVDRVSNQPQHF.